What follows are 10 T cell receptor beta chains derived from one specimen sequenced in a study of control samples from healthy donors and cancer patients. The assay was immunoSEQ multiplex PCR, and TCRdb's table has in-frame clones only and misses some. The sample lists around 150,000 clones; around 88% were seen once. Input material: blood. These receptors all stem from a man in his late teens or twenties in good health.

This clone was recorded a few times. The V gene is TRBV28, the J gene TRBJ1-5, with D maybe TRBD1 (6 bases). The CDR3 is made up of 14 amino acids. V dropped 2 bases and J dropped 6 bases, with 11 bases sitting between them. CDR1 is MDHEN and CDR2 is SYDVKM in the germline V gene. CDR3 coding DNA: TGTGCCAGCAGTTTAACGGACAGAATTCAGCCCCAGCATTTT. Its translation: CASSLTDRIQPQHF.

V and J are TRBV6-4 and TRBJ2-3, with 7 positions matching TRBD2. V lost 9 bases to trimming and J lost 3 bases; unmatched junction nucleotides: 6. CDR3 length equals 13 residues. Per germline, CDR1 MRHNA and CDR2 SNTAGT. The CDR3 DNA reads TGTGCCAGTTCAGGGAGGGAAACAGATACGCAGTATTTT. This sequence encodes CASSGRETDTQYF.

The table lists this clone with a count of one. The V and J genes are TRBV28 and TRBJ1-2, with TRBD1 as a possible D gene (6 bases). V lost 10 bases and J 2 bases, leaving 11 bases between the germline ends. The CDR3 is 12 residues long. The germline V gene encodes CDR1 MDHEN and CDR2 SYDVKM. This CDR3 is CATTDRNYGYTF. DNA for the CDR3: TGTGCCACCACGGACAGAAACTATGGCTACACCTTC.

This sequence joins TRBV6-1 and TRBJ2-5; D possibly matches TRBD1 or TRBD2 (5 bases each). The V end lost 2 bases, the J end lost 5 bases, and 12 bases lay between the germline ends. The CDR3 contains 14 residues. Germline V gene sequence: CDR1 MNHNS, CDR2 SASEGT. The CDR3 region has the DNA TGTGCCAGCAGTGAAAGTGGTTGGGGGGAGACCCAGTACTTC. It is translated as CASSESGWGETQYF.

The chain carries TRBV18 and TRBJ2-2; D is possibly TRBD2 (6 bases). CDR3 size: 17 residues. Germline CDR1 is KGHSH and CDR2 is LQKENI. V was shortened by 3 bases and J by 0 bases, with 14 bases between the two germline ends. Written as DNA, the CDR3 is TGTGCCAGCTCACCGCGGTCAAGCGGGTCGAACACCGGGGAGCTGTTTTTT. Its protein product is CASSPRSSGSNTGELFF.

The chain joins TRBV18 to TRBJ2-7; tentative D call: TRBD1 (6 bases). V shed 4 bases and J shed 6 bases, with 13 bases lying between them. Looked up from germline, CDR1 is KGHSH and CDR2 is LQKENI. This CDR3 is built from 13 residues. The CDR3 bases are TGTGCCAGCTCACGGACGACAGGATCCGAGCAGTACTTC. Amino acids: CASSRTTGSEQYF.

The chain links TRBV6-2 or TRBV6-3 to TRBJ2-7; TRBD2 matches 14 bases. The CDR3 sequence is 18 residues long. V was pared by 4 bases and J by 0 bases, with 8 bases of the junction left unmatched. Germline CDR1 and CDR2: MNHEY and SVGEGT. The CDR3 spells CASSFRTSGGPSSYEQYF. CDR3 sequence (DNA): TGTGCCAGCAGTTTCCGGACTAGCGGGGGGCCCAGCTCCTACGAGCAGTACTTC.

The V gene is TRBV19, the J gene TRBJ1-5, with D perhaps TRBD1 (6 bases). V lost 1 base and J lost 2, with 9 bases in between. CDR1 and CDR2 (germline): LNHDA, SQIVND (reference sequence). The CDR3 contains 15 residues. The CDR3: CASSIVPGGNQPQHF. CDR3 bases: TGTGCCAGTAGTATAGTCCCAGGGGGCAATCAGCCCCAGCATTTT. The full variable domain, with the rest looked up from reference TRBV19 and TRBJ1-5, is DGGITQSPKYLFRKEGQNVTLSCEQNLNHDAMYWYRQDPGQGLRLIYYSQIVNDFQKGDIAEGYSVSREKKESFPLTVTSAQKNPTAFYLCASSIVPGGNQPQHFGDGTRLSIL.

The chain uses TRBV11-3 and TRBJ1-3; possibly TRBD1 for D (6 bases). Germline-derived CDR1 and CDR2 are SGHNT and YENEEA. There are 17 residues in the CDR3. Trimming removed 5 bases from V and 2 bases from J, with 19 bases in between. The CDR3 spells CASSQQPDRPPGNTIYF. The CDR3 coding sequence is TGTGCCAGCAGCCAACAGCCCGACAGGCCCCCTGGAAACACCATATATTTT.

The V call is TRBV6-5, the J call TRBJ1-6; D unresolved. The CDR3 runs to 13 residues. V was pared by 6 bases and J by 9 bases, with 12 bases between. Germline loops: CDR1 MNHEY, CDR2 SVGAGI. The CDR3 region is CASRNREASPLHF. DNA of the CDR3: TGTGCCAGCAGGAATCGGGAGGCTTCACCCCTCCACTTT.